This is a list of T cell receptor beta chains from one sample in a study of T cells in Graves' hyperthyroidism and ophthalmopathy. TCRdb re-called the multiplex PCR reads with MiXCR, one entry per CDR3 protein. The repertoire consists of 300,000 to 400,000 distinct CDR3 sequences, with approximately 18% occurring once and the leading ten covering 45% to 50%. Sequencing was carried out using blood. Every receptor here comes from a woman aged 45-59 years with Graves' hyperthyroidism. Both conserved end residues are part of each CDR3. The order of the fields is V gene, D gene, clone size, J gene, CDR3 protein, CDR3 DNA. The D gene is left open where the match is weak. Part of the rows lack a size; the others show once, few, many or a class for expanded clones.

v_gene: TRBV6-9
d_gene: .
abundance: .
j_gene: TRBJ2-5
CDR3aa: CASSSPGRVEYF
CDR3nt: TGTGCCAGCAGTTCCCCCGGCAGGGTGGAGTACTTC

v_gene: TRBV28
d_gene: TRBD2
abundance: many
j_gene: TRBJ2-2
CDR3aa: CASSTRTSGRAVFDTGELFF
CDR3nt: TGTGCCAGCAGTACCCGGACTAGCGGGAGGGCCGTTTTTGACACCGGGGAGCTGTTTTTT

v_gene: TRBV27
d_gene: .
abundance: many
j_gene: TRBJ1-5
CDR3aa: CASKEYPNSNQPQHF
CDR3nt: TGTGCCAGCAAGGAGTACCCTAATAGCAATCAGCCCCAGCATTTT

v_gene: TRBV4-2
d_gene: .
abundance: few
j_gene: TRBJ1-1
CDR3aa: CASSHGGGTTEAFF
CDR3nt: TGTGCCAGCAGCCATGGCGGGGGGACCACTGAAGCTTTCTTT

v_gene: TRBV12-3/TRBV12-4
d_gene: TRBD2
abundance: many
j_gene: TRBJ2-1
CDR3aa: CASSPGLAWEQFF
CDR3nt: TGTGCCAGTAGCCCGGGACTAGCGTGGGAGCAGTTCTTC

v_gene: TRBV7-6
d_gene: TRBD2
abundance: .
j_gene: TRBJ2-1
CDR3aa: CASRSRTSRDNEQFF
CDR3nt: TGTGCCAGCAGATCCCGGACTAGCCGGGACAATGAGCAGTTCTTC

v_gene: TRBV12-3/TRBV12-4
d_gene: TRBD1
abundance: many
j_gene: TRBJ1-5
CDR3aa: CASSSGGSGNQPQHF
CDR3nt: TGTGCCAGCAGTTCAGGGGGCTCGGGCAATCAGCCCCAGCATTTT

v_gene: TRBV28
d_gene: TRBD1
abundance: many
j_gene: TRBJ2-3
CDR3aa: CASSAFDRADTQYF
CDR3nt: TGTGCCAGCAGTGCCTTCGACAGGGCGGATACGCAGTATTTT

v_gene: TRBV2
d_gene: .
abundance: many
j_gene: TRBJ2-1
CDR3aa: CASGKVPLYNEQFF
CDR3nt: TGTGCCAGCGGGAAAGTCCCACTATACAATGAGCAGTTCTTC

v_gene: TRBV20-1
d_gene: .
abundance: .
j_gene: TRBJ2-5
CDR3aa: CSALRSGQETQYF
CDR3nt: TGCAGTGCTCTAAGAAGCGGGCAAGAGACCCAGTACTTC

v_gene: TRBV5-1
d_gene: .
abundance: few
j_gene: TRBJ2-5
CDR3aa: CASSLRQGDQYF
CDR3nt: TGCGCCAGCAGCTTGCGGCAAGGGGACCAGTACTTC

v_gene: TRBV4-1
d_gene: .
abundance: few
j_gene: TRBJ2-3
CDR3aa: CASSPPGGPQTDTQYF
CDR3nt: TGCGCCAGCAGCCCCCCGGGCGGACCTCAGACAGATACGCAGTATTTT

v_gene: TRBV19
d_gene: TRBD2
abundance: .
j_gene: TRBJ2-7
CDR3aa: CASSTGTRGSYEQYF
CDR3nt: TGTGCCAGTAGTACCGGGACTAGGGGGTCCTACGAGCAGTACTTC

v_gene: TRBV6-2/TRBV6-3
d_gene: TRBD1
abundance: few
j_gene: TRBJ2-5
CDR3aa: CASSVGTGGETQYF
CDR3nt: TGTGCCAGCAGTGTCGGGACAGGGGGAGAGACCCAGTACTTC

v_gene: TRBV12-3/TRBV12-4
d_gene: .
abundance: .
j_gene: TRBJ1-5
CDR3aa: CASSLFEQQPQHF
CDR3nt: TGTGCCAGCAGTTTATTCGAACAGCAGCCCCAGCATTTT

v_gene: TRBV18
d_gene: .
abundance: many
j_gene: TRBJ2-3
CDR3aa: CASSPGQKETDTQYF
CDR3nt: TGTGCCAGCTCACCGGGTCAGAAGGAGACAGATACGCAGTATTTT